These 29 T cell receptor beta chains share one sample of origin, sequenced in a study of CD8 T cells in ankylosing spondylitis. Each CDR3 protein is one row after TCRdb ran MiXCR on the 5' RACE reads. The repertoire holds about 220,000 distinct CDR3 sequences, about 10% seen once, with about 19% in the top ten. Sequencing used blood, either unsorted or a sorted T cell fraction (not recorded which). The source of these receptors is a male donor with ankylosing spondylitis or in good health (not recorded which).

This clonotype was detected many times. This chain joins TRBV7-2 and TRBJ1-4, with D perhaps TRBD1 (5 bases). The germline gives CDR1 SGHTA, CDR2 FQGNSA. The CDR3 runs to 16 residues. Trimming took 0 bases from V and 0 from J, leaving 8 bases between them. The CDR3 loop reads CASSLAGLTTNEKLFF. CDR3 DNA: TGTGCCAGCAGCTTAGCGGGACTGACAACTAATGAAAAACTGTTTTTT.

This clonotype was recorded many times. The genes are TRBV12-3 or TRBV12-4 and TRBJ2-1; 11 nucleotides match TRBD1. This CDR3 has 15 amino acids. With 6 bases clipped from V and 8 bases from J, the junction kept 9 bases outside the gene matches. CDR3 sequence reads: CASRPGTGGVDEQFF. DNA of the CDR3: TGTGCCAGCAGACCGGGGACAGGGGGAGTTGATGAGCAGTTCTTC.

In this sample, this clonotype turned up many times. The DNA for the CDR3 is TGTGCCAGCAGTACAGGGCCAGCGCAGTACTTC. Its translation is CASSTGPAQYF. This rearrangement joins TRBV12-3 or TRBV12-4 to TRBJ2-7; TRBD1 might be the D (6 bases). Trimming cost V 5 bases and J 9 bases, with 11 bases left between them. The CDR3 is 11 amino acids.

This clonotype came up many times. The rearrangement joins TRBV29-1 to TRBJ2-7; TRBD1 aligns across 7 bases. This CDR3 is 13 amino acids long. V lost 5 bases to trimming and J lost 5 bases; unmatched junction nucleotides: 9. Looked up from germline, CDR1 is SQVTM and CDR2 is ANQGSEA. The CDR3 spells CSVKGQYIDEQYF. The CDR3 DNA follows: TGCAGCGTTAAGGGACAGTATATCGACGAGCAGTACTTC.

Many counts were recorded for this clonotype. This chain joins TRBV20-1 and TRBJ2-5; D gene unclear. CDR1 DFQATT and CDR2 SNEGSKA come from the germline V gene (reference sequence). V lost 7 bases, J lost 1 base, and 13 bases lay in between. CDR3 length equals 13 residues. The CDR3 loop is CSVPPSVQETQYF. In nucleotides, the CDR3 is TGCAGTGTTCCGCCCAGCGTCCAAGAGACCCAGTACTTC.

V usage is TRBV28 and J usage is TRBJ2-3; 7 bases fit TRBD2. This CDR3 comprises 12 residues. With V trimmed by 8 bases and J by 2 bases, 1 base remained unmatched. Germline CDR1 MDHEN, CDR2 SYDVKM. The CDR3 is CASGDYTDTQYF. The CDR3 region has the DNA TGTGCCAGCGGGGACTACACAGATACGCAGTATTTT.

This clonotype was recorded a few times. The chain has TRBV12-3 or TRBV12-4 and TRBJ2-3, with TRBD1 matching over 7 bases. The V and J ends lost 5 bases and 1 base, in that order; junction bases with no gene match: 9. This CDR3 contains 16 residues. The CDR3 nucleotides read TGTGCCAGCAGTCCCCAGGGGGAGAGCGGCACAGATACGCAGTATTTT. It yields the protein CASSPQGESGTDTQYF.

This clonotype was picked up many times. The DNA of the CDR3 is TGCGCCAGCAGCCCCCGGGACACCTGGAATGGCTACACCTTC. Residues: CASSPRDTWNGYTF. This rearrangement joins TRBV5-1 to TRBJ1-2, with D possibly being TRBD1 (6 bases). Trimming took off 4 bases at V and 6 bases at J, with 16 bases between the two ends. This CDR3 is 14 amino acids long. CDR1 is SGHRS and CDR2 is YFSETQ in the germline V gene. The full variable domain, in which reference TRBV5-1 and TRBJ1-2 provide the parts outside the CDR3, is KAGVTQTPRYLIKTRGQQVTLSCSPISGHRSVSWYQQTPGQGLQFLFEYFSETQRNKGNFPGRFSGRQFSNSRSEMNVSTLELGDSALYLCASSPRDTWNGYTFGSGTRLTVV.

The table lists this clonotype with a few counts. The chain has TRBV9 and TRBJ2-6, with D possibly TRBD2 on 6 matching bases. This CDR3 contains 16 residues. V was pared by 4 bases and J by 14 bases, with 25 bases between. Germline assignment: CDR1 SGDLS and CDR2 YYNGEE. CDR3 amino acids: CASSPAPSGTVGILTF. CDR3 nucleotides: TGTGCCAGCAGCCCAGCCCCCTCCGGGACTGTGGGTATCCTGACTTTC.

This clonotype has at least ten counts. The rearrangement uses TRBV29-1 and TRBJ1-1; the match to TRBD1 covers 7 bases. Germline lookup yields CDR1 SQVTM and CDR2 ANQGSEA. The CDR3 is 13 residues long. The trim removed 7 bases at V and 0 bases at J, leaving 5 bases unmatched. The CDR3 protein is CSAQTGMNTEAFF. CDR3 nucleotides: TGCAGCGCCCAGACAGGGATGAACACTGAAGCTTTCTTT. The full variable domain, completed using reference TRBV29-1 and TRBJ1-1, is SAVISQKPSRDICQRGTSLTIQCQVDSQVTMMFWYRQQPGQSLTLIATANQGSEATYESGFVIDKFPISRPNLTFSTLTVSNMSPEDSSIYLCSAQTGMNTEAFFGQGTRLTVV.

Many counts were recorded for this clonotype. At one of its ends the junction is not consistent with the germline gene, which may arise from a read error. This chain uses TRBV7-3 with TRBJ1-6, with D tentatively TRBD1 (6 bases). The germline gives CDR1 SGHTA, CDR2 FQGTGA. The CDR3 runs 16 residues. The CDR3 is CASSLQGSSYNSPLHF. The CDR3 bases are TGCGCCAGCAGCCTACAGGGTTCGTCCTATAATTCACCCCTCCACTTT.

The V gene is TRBV12-3 or TRBV12-4, the J gene TRBJ2-5; 8 bases align to TRBD2. The CDR3 extends over 15 amino acids. Germline trimming cut 7 bases from V and 1 base from J; bases unmatched to any gene: 8. CDR3 coding DNA: TGTGCCAGCAATCCAGGGCGGGGGGTCCAAGAGACCCAGTACTTC. Translation: CASNPGRGVQETQYF.

This chain links TRBV12-3 or TRBV12-4 with TRBJ1-3; TRBD1 agrees at 9 bases. Trimming took 2 bases from V and 2 from J; bases not matched to a gene: 4. CDR3 size: 16 residues. The CDR3 sequence: CASSLRTGAAGNTIYF. CDR3 bases: TGTGCCAGCAGTTTAAGGACAGGGGCAGCTGGAAACACCATATATTTT.

The chain employs TRBV5-1 and TRBJ2-7; 15 positions agree with TRBD2. CDR3 length: 17 amino acids. V lost 4 bases and J lost 2; bases outside the gene matches: 7. Germline CDR1 SGHRS, CDR2 YFSETQ. For the CDR3, the DNA is TGCGCCAGCAGCCCCTCGCGGACTAGCGGGGGGGCCTACGAGCAGTACTTC. The encoded protein is CASSPSRTSGGAYEQYF.

This clonotype was observed at least ten times. This chain connects TRBV5-1 to TRBJ1-1; maybe TRBD1 (5 bases). V was cut by 4 bases and J by 0 bases, with 22 bases left in between. The germline CDR1 and CDR2 sequences are SGHRS and YFSETQ. The CDR3 is made up of 18 amino acids. CDR3 region: CASSKEGLARYMNTEAFF. The CDR3 coding sequence is TGCGCCAGCAGCAAGGAGGGACTCGCCAGGTATATGAACACTGAAGCTTTCTTT.

This clonotype came up many times. V usage is TRBV5-1 and J usage is TRBJ2-3; 11 bases are a match to TRBD1. V was pared by 7 bases and J by 4 bases, with 5 bases of the junction left unmatched. Germline CDR1 SGHRS, CDR2 YFSETQ. CDR3 length: 14 amino acids. The CDR3 sequence: CASHRDRGADTQYF. CDR3 DNA: TGCGCCAGCCACCGGGACAGGGGGGCAGATACGCAGTATTTT.

This clonotype was seen many times. The chain joins TRBV12-3 or TRBV12-4 to TRBJ2-1; TRBD1 or TRBD2 may be the D gene (6 bases each). This CDR3 has 16 amino acids. The V and J ends lost 4 bases and 3 bases respectively, with 16 bases between them. The CDR3 DNA reads as TGTGCCAGCAGTTCGGGGGCGGGGAGTTTCTACAATGAGCAGTTCTTC. It yields the protein CASSSGAGSFYNEQFF.

This clonotype was found a few times. The chain recombines TRBV5-1 with TRBJ2-2, with 10 bases aligning to TRBD1. The germline gives CDR1 SGHRS, CDR2 YFSETQ. J was trimmed by 3 bases and V by 4 bases; bases with no gene match: 3. This CDR3 region has 15 residues. CDR3 nucleotide sequence: TGCGCCAGCAGCGGGACAGGGGTAGACACCGGGGAGCTGTTTTTT. Its protein product is CASSGTGVDTGELFF.

This clonotype was seen a handful of times. The chain has TRBV7-3 and TRBJ1-2; 8 nucleotides agree with TRBD1. The CDR3 has 15 amino acids. The germline CDR1 and CDR2 sequences are SGHTA and FQGTGA. Losses at the gene ends were 4 bases for V and 2 bases for J; bases not matched to a gene: 6. DNA for the CDR3: TGTGCCAGCAGCTACTCAGGGGGCGACAACTATGGCTACACCTTC. Protein sequence: CASSYSGGDNYGYTF. Combining the CDR3 with reference TRBV7-3 and TRBJ1-2 gives the whole variable domain GAGVSQTPSNKVTEKGKYVELRCDPISGHTALYWYRQSLGQGPEFLIYFQGTGAADDSGLPNDRFFAVRPEGSVSTLKIQRTERGDSAVYLCASSYSGGDNYGYTFGSGTRLTVV.

This clonotype was observed a few times. This chain connects TRBV19 to TRBJ1-5; 7 bases match TRBD1. This CDR3 is built from 14 residues. V shed 4 bases and J 2 bases; nucleotides not matched to a gene: 2. The germline CDR1 and CDR2 sequences are LNHDA and SQIVND (reference sequence). The CDR3 DNA is TGTGCCAGTAGTACAGGGGGTGGCAATCAGCCCCAGCATTTT. As protein: CASSTGGGNQPQHF.

This clonotype was detected ten times or more. The rearrangement joins TRBV15 to TRBJ2-3; D might be TRBD1 (5 bases). The CDR3 totals 15 residues. Trimming took 0 bases from V and 4 from J, leaving 11 bases between them. CDR1 and CDR2 from the germline V gene are LNHNV and YYDKDF (reference sequence). The CDR3: CATSRDPAGSDTQYF. CDR3 bases: TGTGCCACCAGCAGAGACCCGGCAGGGTCAGATACGCAGTATTTT.

In this sample, this clonotype turned up a few times. The V call is TRBV15, the J call TRBJ1-5, with D perhaps TRBD1 (5 bases). V was pared by 0 bases and J by 2 bases, with 17 bases between. Germline V gene sequence: CDR1 LNHNV, CDR2 YYDKDF (reference sequence). The CDR3 is 18 residues long. The CDR3 DNA is TGTGCCACCAGCAGAGATGGGGCAGGCGGGGTTGGCAATCAGCCCCAGCATTTT. It codes for CATSRDGAGGVGNQPQHF.

This clonotype was seen many times. The rearrangement uses TRBV7-9 and TRBJ1-5; TRBD1 aligns across 7 bases. The CDR3 has 15 amino acids. Germline V gene lookup returns CDR1 SEHNR and CDR2 FQNEAQ (reference sequence). The J segment lost 6 bases and the V segment lost 4 bases, leaving 9 bases of the junction unmatched. CDR3 DNA: TGTGCCAGCAGCTATGCAGGAGGGGGCAGTCAGCCCCAGCATTTT. Its protein is CASSYAGGGSQPQHF.

This clonotype was detected many times. The chain links TRBV12-3 or TRBV12-4 to TRBJ1-2; tentative D call: TRBD1 (5 bases). The CDR3 sequence is 17 residues long. With 3 bases removed from V and 5 bases from J, the gap between germline ends came to 22 bases. CDR3 DNA sequence: TGTGCCAGCAGTTTCGGCAGGGCTACAGTTGGGGCTTATGGCTACACCTTC. It translates to CASSFGRATVGAYGYTF.

This clonotype has a count of ten or more. V is TRBV2 and J is TRBJ2-7; weak D call: TRBD1 (5 bases). There are 14 residues in the CDR3. Per the germline V gene, CDR1 is SNHLY and CDR2 is FYNNEI. V gave up 5 bases and J gave up 3 bases, with 14 bases separating them. In DNA, the CDR3 is TGTGCCAGCAGTAGACAGCTATCTCTCTACGAGCAGTACTTC. It translates to CASSRQLSLYEQYF.

This clonotype appeared a few times. The rearrangement links TRBV28 to TRBJ2-1; 10 positions agree with TRBD2. J gave up 5 bases and V 5 bases, and 3 bases lay outside the gene matches. CDR3 length equals 14 residues. Germline CDR1 and CDR2: MDHEN and SYDVKM. The CDR3 here is CASSRLAGDNEQFF. The CDR3 nucleotides are TGTGCCAGCAGTCGGCTAGCGGGGGACAATGAGCAGTTCTTC.

This clonotype was seen many times. The chain is built from TRBV6-5 and TRBJ2-5; D possibly corresponds to TRBD2 (5 bases). The V end lost 2 bases, the J end lost 1 base, and 11 bases lay between the germline ends. Germline V gene data show CDR1 as MNHEY and CDR2 as SVGAGI. The length of the CDR3 is 15 residues. CDR3 in amino acids: CASSYGGFGQETQYF. The CDR3 DNA follows: TGTGCCAGCAGTTACGGAGGTTTCGGCCAAGAGACCCAGTACTTC.

This clonotype was counted many times. This sequence joins TRBV29-1 and TRBJ1-1, with no clear D. V was pared by 4 bases and J by 4 bases, with 13 bases between. The CDR3 extends over 13 amino acids. CDR1 and CDR2 (germline): SQVTM, ANQGSEA. The CDR3 DNA is TGCAGCGTTGGCCCCAAGGGAGGCACTGAAGCTTTCTTT. Protein product: CSVGPKGGTEAFF.

This clonotype came up a few times. The chain recombines TRBV6-1 with TRBJ1-5, with D perhaps TRBD1 (5 bases). The CDR3 has 14 residues. V was trimmed by 3 bases and J by 7 bases, leaving 13 bases between them. The germline CDR1 and CDR2 sequences are MNHNS and SASEGT. This CDR3 reads CASSDGRDGQPQHF. CDR3 DNA: TGTGCCAGCAGTGACGGCAGGGACGGACAGCCCCAGCATTTT.